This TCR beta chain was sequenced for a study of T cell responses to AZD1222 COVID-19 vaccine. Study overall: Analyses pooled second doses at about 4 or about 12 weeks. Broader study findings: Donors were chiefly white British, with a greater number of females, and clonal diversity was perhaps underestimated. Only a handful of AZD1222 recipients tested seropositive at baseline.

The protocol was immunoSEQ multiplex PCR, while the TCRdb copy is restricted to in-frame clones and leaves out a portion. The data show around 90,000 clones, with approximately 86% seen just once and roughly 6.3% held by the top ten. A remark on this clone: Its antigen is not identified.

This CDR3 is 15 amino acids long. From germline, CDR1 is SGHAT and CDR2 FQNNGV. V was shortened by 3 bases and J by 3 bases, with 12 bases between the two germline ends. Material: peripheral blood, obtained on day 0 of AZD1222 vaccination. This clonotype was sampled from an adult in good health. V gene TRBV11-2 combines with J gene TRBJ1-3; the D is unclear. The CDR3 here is CASSFSRFFGNTIYF. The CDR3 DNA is TGTGCCAGCAGCTTCTCCCGTTTCTTTGGAAACACCATATATTTT.